A single sample gave rise to the 19 T cell receptor beta chains below, sequenced in a study of cytomegalovirus exposure and HLA in healthy donors. PCR involved 60 Vbeta and 13 Jbeta primers. The table came from immunoSEQ multiplex PCR; TCRdb's copy has only in-frame clones and leaves some out. The table lists some 150,000 clones, just under 90% of them singletons, with under 6.5% in the top ten. Sequenced input: PBMCs. Every receptor here comes from a woman under 40 in good health and CMV-seronegative.

This clone was counted a single time. The rearrangement links TRBV28 to TRBJ1-2; a weak D match, TRBD1 (6 bases). Trimming cost V 5 bases and J 6 bases, with 16 bases left between them. The germline V gene encodes CDR1 MDHEN and CDR2 SYDVKM. CDR3 size: 14 residues. The CDR3 DNA sequence: TGTGCCAGCAGTCGAGTCCTACAGGGACATGGCTACACCTTC. Its translation is CASSRVLQGHGYTF.

V usage is TRBV5-1 and J usage is TRBJ2-7, with 9 bases that match TRBD1. CDR3 length equals 14 residues. CDR1 and CDR2 from the germline V gene are SGHRS and YFSETQ. The junction had 4 bases not matched to a gene; V was cut back by 4 bases and J by 2 bases. DNA for the CDR3: TGCGCCAGCAGCCCGCGGGACAGGGCCTACGAGCAGTACTTC. Translation gives CASSPRDRAYEQYF.

This chain uses TRBV28 with TRBJ2-5; 7 nucleotides match TRBD2. The V segment lost 6 bases and the J segment 4 bases; nucleotides outside the gene matches: 5. Per germline, CDR1 MDHEN and CDR2 SYDVKM. CDR3 length equals 13 residues. This chain's CDR3 is CASRLPGGETQYF. CDR3 nucleotide sequence: TGTGCCAGCAGGTTACCGGGGGGAGAGACCCAGTACTTC.

The J gene is TRBJ2-7, the V gene TRBV18, with D possibly being TRBD1 (6 bases). This CDR3 contains 15 residues. The V end lost 4 bases, the J end lost 4 bases, and 17 bases lay between the germline ends. Germline assignment: CDR1 KGHSH and CDR2 LQKENI. CDR3 DNA: TGTGCCAGCTCACTCTTCCCGGGACAAGCGTACGAGCAGTACTTC. Protein sequence: CASSLFPGQAYEQYF.

This clone is a singleton in its sample. The V and J genes are TRBV30 and TRBJ1-2; D is ambiguous. This CDR3 comprises 15 residues. Per germline, CDR1 GTSNPN and CDR2 SVGIG (reference sequence). V lost 2 bases to trimming and J lost 7 bases, with 20 bases between them. In DNA form, the CDR3 reads TGTGCCTGGAGTAACCCGACAACGGGCGGACTTGGCTACACCTTC. Translation: CAWSNPTTGGLGYTF.

The J gene is TRBJ2-7, the V gene TRBV4-3; TRBD2 matches at 11 bases. The V gene's germline CDR1 is LGHNA and CDR2 YSLEER. CDR3 length: 13 amino acids. V lost 3 bases, J lost 9 bases, and 4 bases stayed unmatched. The CDR3 DNA reads as TGCGCCAGCAGCCAGAGACTAGCGGGACGGCAGTACTTC. Its protein is CASSQRLAGRQYF.

J is TRBJ2-7 and V is TRBV28; 9 bases agree with TRBD2. Per the germline V gene, CDR1 is MDHEN and CDR2 is SYDVKM. Losses at the gene ends were 3 bases for V and 0 bases for J; bases not matched to a gene: 6. The CDR3 consists of 16 residues. CDR3 amino acids: CASSFSWTSDSYEQYF. The CDR3, as DNA: TGTGCCAGCAGTTTCTCATGGACTAGCGACTCCTACGAGCAGTACTTC.

V and J are TRBV7-9 and TRBJ2-5; the D gene is possibly TRBD1 (5 bases). The J call is doubtful: the DNA matches TRBJ2-7 better. CDR1 is SEHNR and CDR2 is FQNEAQ in the germline V gene (reference sequence). This CDR3 comprises 13 residues. In nucleotides, the CDR3 is TGTGCCAGCAGCTTGGCAGGGTCCTACGAGCAGTACTTC. It codes for CASSLAGSYEQYF.

The chain couples TRBV5-1 to TRBJ1-2; weak D call: TRBD1 (5 bases). Germline lookup yields CDR1 SGHRS and CDR2 YFSETQ. The length of the CDR3 is 13 residues. V dropped 4 bases and J dropped 7 bases, with 14 bases sitting between them. The DNA of the CDR3 is TGCGCCAGCAGCGGGGCCGGGGGTTTTGGCTACACCTTC. It yields the protein CASSGAGGFGYTF.

This clone was found once. The chain carries TRBV7-8 and TRBJ2-5; possible D gene TRBD2, 5 bases. V lost 1 base and J lost 2, with 20 bases in between. The CDR3 covers 18 residues. CDR1 and CDR2 (germline): SGHVS, FQNEAQ. The CDR3 loop reads CASSLVKGATEEQETQYF. In DNA form, the CDR3 reads TGTGCCAGCAGCTTAGTTAAGGGAGCCACCGAAGAGCAAGAGACCCAGTACTTC.

V gene TRBV19 combines with J gene TRBJ2-5; D is unresolved. V was cut by 5 bases and J by 1 base, with 17 bases left in between. The CDR3 has 16 residues. Germline CDR1 is LNHDA and CDR2 is SQIVND (reference sequence). The CDR3 nucleotides read TGTGCCAGTAGTGGGCGTAGTTTTTCCTCCCAAGAGACCCAGTACTTC. Its translation: CASSGRSFSSQETQYF.

The V and J genes are TRBV19 and TRBJ1-2; 7 nucleotides line up with TRBD1. The length of the CDR3 is 15 residues. Germline V gene sequence: CDR1 LNHDA, CDR2 SQIVND (reference sequence). The V gene end was trimmed by 5 bases and the J gene end by 5 bases; junction bases not matched to a gene: 11. The CDR3 sequence: CASSPRDRSWYGYTF. The CDR3 DNA is TGTGCCAGTAGTCCCCGGGACAGAAGTTGGTATGGCTACACCTTC.

The chain combines TRBV15 with TRBJ2-4; TRBD2 is a possible D gene (6 bases). The CDR3 has 17 residues. Germline V lookup: CDR1 LNHNV, CDR2 YYDKDF (reference sequence). Trimming left V 3 bases short and J 0 bases short, with 15 bases between. The CDR3 sequence: CATSRALGSIAKNIQYF. CDR3 nucleotides: TGTGCCACCAGCAGGGCACTCGGGAGTATAGCCAAAAACATTCAGTACTTC.

The J gene is TRBJ2-1, the V gene TRBV19; 10 bases are a match to TRBD2. The CDR3 contains 17 residues. The J segment lost 4 bases and the V segment lost 4 bases, leaving 10 bases of the junction unmatched. Germline values: CDR1 LNHDA, CDR2 SQIVND (reference sequence). The CDR3 DNA reads as TGTGCCAGTAGTACTAAAAGACTAGCGGGCGGATACAATGAGCAGTTCTTC. Translated: CASSTKRLAGGYNEQFF.

This chain links TRBV28 with TRBJ2-1; D is unresolved. This CDR3 contains 15 residues. Germline CDR1 MDHEN, CDR2 SYDVKM. The V end was cut by 6 bases, the J end by 1 base, with 13 bases between. The CDR3 here is CASRVSPGSYNEQFF. DNA for the CDR3: TGTGCCAGCAGGGTCTCCCCCGGGTCCTACAATGAGCAGTTCTTC.

This chain connects TRBV28 to TRBJ1-2; perhaps TRBD1 as D (5 bases). Germline V gene sequence: CDR1 MDHEN, CDR2 SYDVKM. Trimming cost V 4 bases and J 4 bases, with 10 bases left between them. The CDR3 loop spans 13 amino acids. The CDR3 spells CASSWGVGYGYTF. The CDR3 nucleotides read TGTGCCAGCAGTTGGGGCGTCGGCTATGGCTACACCTTC.

J is TRBJ1-2 and V is TRBV4-3; D is possibly TRBD1 (6 bases). The length of the CDR3 is 15 residues. Per the germline V gene, CDR1 is LGHNA and CDR2 is YSLEER. V lost 4 bases and J lost 2, with 14 bases in between. CDR3 coding DNA: TGCGCCAGCAGCCCAGATGACAGGCGCAACTATGGCTACACCTTC. Protein product: CASSPDDRRNYGYTF.

The chain carries TRBV5-1 and TRBJ1-4; no clear D. Germline V gene lookup returns CDR1 SGHRS and CDR2 YFSETQ. Trimming removed 0 bases at V and 4 bases at J, with 10 bases between. This CDR3 is 15 amino acids long. As DNA, the CDR3 is TGCGCCAGCAGCTTGGCCGGGAACCATAATGAAAAACTGTTTTTT. Translating it yields CASSLAGNHNEKLFF.

The V and J genes are TRBV18 and TRBJ1-2; D is unresolved. V lost 0 bases, J lost 6 bases, and 14 bases lay in between. In germline, CDR1 is KGHSH, CDR2 LQKENI. This CDR3 spans 15 amino acids. This chain's CDR3 is CASSPPSGGLNGYTF. CDR3 DNA sequence: TGTGCCAGCTCACCACCGTCAGGAGGGCTAAATGGCTACACCTTC.